This T cell receptor beta chain was documented in a study of breast tumors, draining lymph nodes, adjacent tissues. Points from the study as a whole: Tumor repertoires ranked between lymph nodes and nontumor tissue in diversity, with V and J gene preferences. Tumor T cell lymph node origin was a supported hypothesis, not proven.

Each CDR3 protein gets one entry after TCRdb re-called the multiplex PCR reads with MiXCR. The profile shows 85,000 to 130,000 distinct CDR3 sequences, about 20% of them singletons. Samples came from axillary lymph nodes draining the breast cancer. In regard to this clonotype: Its antigen is still unknown.

V was trimmed by 4 bases and J by 5 bases, leaving 17 bases between them. The CDR3 is 15 residues long. Looked up from germline, CDR1 is KGHSH and CDR2 is LQKENI. What was sequenced was axillary lymph node tissue. The clonotype comes from a female donor with breast cancer. Some clones in this sample may be carry-over from other donors' samples. The chain carries TRBV18 and TRBJ2-5; maybe TRBD2 (5 bases). The DNA of the CDR3 is TGTGCCAGCTCACACTCTCCCGGGATCCCTGAGACCCAGTACTTC. Amino acid sequence: CASSHSPGIPETQYF.